The present T cell receptor (beta chain) was sequenced within a study of Ad26.COV2.S vaccination and SARS-CoV-2 variants. Study-level background: Each vaccinee took Ad26.COV2.S intramuscularly, once or twice 56 days apart.

Here immunoSEQ multiplex PCR was the method, and the copy in TCRdb shows in-frame clones only, minus some. The sample lists some 340,000 clones; 70% to 90% were seen once. The sample's treatment: roughly 19 received Ad26.COV2.S at low or high dose, single or two shots; about 5 received placebo; per-sample allocation not given. The investigators took samples on day 63 after the first vaccine or placebo injection. It was Wuhan-strain SARS-CoV-2 spike that the Ad26 vaccine vector expressed. From germline, CDR1 is KGHSH and CDR2 LQKENI. V gave up 3 bases and J gave up 5 bases, with 10 bases separating them. This CDR3 is built from 13 residues.

This TCR was recovered from a person between 18 and 65 years old who received the Ad26.COV2.S COVID-19 vaccine or a placebo. The V gene is TRBV18, the J gene TRBJ2-5; perhaps D is TRBD1 or TRBD2 (5 bases each). This specimen consisted of peripheral blood, obtained in a trial of Ad26.COV2.S vaccine versus placebo. This CDR3 reads CASSPGDGETQYF. The CDR3 DNA sequence: TGTGCCAGCTCACCGGGGGACGGGGAGACCCAGTACTTC.